The text below deals with one T cell receptor beta chain. Produced via immunoSEQ multiplex PCR; TCRdb's table is partial and in-frame only. Among 30,000 to 45,000 clones listed, just over 85% were seen once. The record originates from a study of T cell changes during pregnancy in multiple sclerosis. Germline V gene data show CDR1 as SQVTM and CDR2 as ANQGSEA. V was shortened by 5 bases and J by 7 bases, with 9 bases between the two germline ends. The CDR3 runs to 11 residues. The V call is TRBV29-1, the J call TRBJ1-5; no definite D call. The receptor comes from a female donor with multiple sclerosis, enrolled in a pregnancy study. This specimen consisted of CD4+ T cells from peripheral blood mononuclear cells, obtained before pregnancy. CDR3 bases: TGCAGCGTTTCTCACACCCAGCCCCAGCATTTT. Translated, it gives CSVSHTQPQHF.